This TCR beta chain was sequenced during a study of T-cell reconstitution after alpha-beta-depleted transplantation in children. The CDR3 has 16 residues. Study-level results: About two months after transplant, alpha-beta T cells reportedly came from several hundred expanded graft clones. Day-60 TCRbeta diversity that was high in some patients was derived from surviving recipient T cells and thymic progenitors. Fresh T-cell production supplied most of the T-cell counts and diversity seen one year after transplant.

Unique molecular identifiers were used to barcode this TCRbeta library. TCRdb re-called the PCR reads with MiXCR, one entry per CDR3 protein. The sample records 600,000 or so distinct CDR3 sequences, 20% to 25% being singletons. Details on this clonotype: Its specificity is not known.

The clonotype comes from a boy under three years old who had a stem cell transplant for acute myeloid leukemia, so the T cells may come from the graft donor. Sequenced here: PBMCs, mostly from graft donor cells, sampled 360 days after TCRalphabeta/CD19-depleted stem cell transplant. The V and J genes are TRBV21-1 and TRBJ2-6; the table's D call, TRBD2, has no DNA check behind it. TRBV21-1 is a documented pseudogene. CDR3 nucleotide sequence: TGTGCCAACCCTCCGGGCTCGCCTTCTGGGGCCAACGTCCTGACTTTC. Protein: CANPPGSPSGANVLTF.